A single sample is the source of the 12 T cell receptor beta chains below, sequenced in a study of response to subunit inactivated influenza vaccine. One entry per CDR3 protein results from TCRdb running MiXCR on the RT-PCR reads. The data hold hundreds of thousands of distinct CDR3 sequences, with around 8% observed a single time. The sample here was PBMCs from blood, taken around 25 months after vaccination. These TCRs come from a man between 50 and 69 years old who received an inactivated influenza vaccine.

This clonotype was counted ten times or more. V usage is TRBV4-3 and J usage is TRBJ1-1; D perhaps matches TRBD1 (5 bases). Germline loops: CDR1 LGHNA, CDR2 YSLEER. The V and J ends lost 0 bases and 1 base respectively, with 15 bases between them. The CDR3 is made up of 17 amino acids. CDR3 DNA sequence: TGCGCCAGCAGCCAAGAGTTCGGGGGACCGCAGAACACTGAAGCTTTCTTT. Translated, it gives CASSQEFGGPQNTEAFF.

This clonotype has more than one count but fewer than ten. This chain uses TRBV20-1 with TRBJ2-7; D is ambiguous. Between the trimmed V and J ends, which lost 4 bases and 2 bases, there was a span of 3 bases. The CDR3 sequence is 10 residues long. CDR1 is DFQATT, CDR2 SNEGSKA, per germline (reference sequence). CDR3 coding DNA: TGCAGTGCTACGGCCTACGAGCAGTACTTC. Protein: CSATAYEQYF.

In its sample, this clonotype was seen a few times. The V gene is TRBV21-1, the J gene TRBJ2-5. TRBV21-1 corresponds to a pseudogene. The CDR3 sequence is 13 residues long. This chain's CDR3 is CASSKGRSKTQYF. CDR3 sequence (DNA): TGTGCCAGCAGCAAAGGCAGGAGTAAGACCCAGTACTTC.

This clonotype was recorded at least ten times. The chain carries TRBV12-3 or TRBV12-4 and TRBJ1-2; unclear D gene. V lost 5 bases, J lost 4 bases, and 11 bases lay in between. The CDR3 is 13 residues long. The CDR3 DNA sequence: TGTGCCAGCAGTCTGTCTATGGTCTATGGCTACACCTTC. It is translated as CASSLSMVYGYTF.

This chain links TRBV12-3 or TRBV12-4 with TRBJ2-3, with D tentatively TRBD2 (6 bases). V lost 2 bases, J lost 4 bases, and 10 bases lay in between. The CDR3 spans 14 residues. This chain's CDR3 is CASSLSGASDTQYF. The CDR3 nucleotides read TGTGCCAGCAGTTTATCGGGAGCTTCAGATACGCAGTATTTT.

This clonotype has only a few counts. The rearrangement links TRBV6-2 or TRBV6-3 to TRBJ2-7, with TRBD1 identical over 8 bases. Germline trimming cut 4 bases from V and 6 bases from J; bases unmatched to any gene: 14. The CDR3 length is 16 residues. From germline, CDR1 is MNHEY and CDR2 SVGEGT. Here the CDR3 reads CASSSRSRGLLREQYF. The DNA for the CDR3 is TGTGCCAGCAGTTCCCGAAGCAGGGGGCTTCTTCGCGAGCAGTACTTC.

There are a few counts of this clonotype. The V call is TRBV11-2, the J call TRBJ2-7; TRBD2 might be the D (5 bases). Per the germline V gene, CDR1 is SGHAT and CDR2 is FQNNGV. The CDR3 is 14 amino acids. V was pared by 7 bases and J by 5 bases, with 18 bases between. CDR3 sequence (DNA): TGTGCCAGCAAGTTTAGTTTTAGGAGGAACGAGCAGTACTTC. Translation gives CASKFSFRRNEQYF. Variable domain in full (rest from reference TRBV11-2 and TRBJ2-7): EAGVAQSPRYKIIEKRQSVAFWCNPISGHATLYWYQQILGQGPKLLIQFQNNGVVDDSQLPKDRFSAERLKGVDSTLKIQPAKLEDSAVYLCASKFSFRRNEQYFGPGTRLTVT.

V usage is TRBV12-3 or TRBV12-4 and J usage is TRBJ2-5, with D maybe TRBD1 (6 bases). This CDR3 region has 14 residues. Trimming cost V 2 bases and J 6 bases, with 13 bases left between them. CDR3 in amino acids: CASSLRRDTKTQYF. For the CDR3, the DNA is TGTGCCAGCAGTTTACGACGGGACACAAAGACCCAGTACTTC.

This clonotype was picked up many times. CDR3 amino acids: CASSRDTLRLFF. The CDR3 DNA follows: TGTGCCAGCAGCCGCGACACTTTACGGCTGTTTTTT. This sequence joins TRBV6-5 and TRBJ2-2; D gene ambiguous. V was shortened by 6 bases and J by 13 bases, with 15 bases between the two germline ends. CDR1 is MNHEY, CDR2 SVGAGI, per germline. This CDR3 comprises 12 residues.

This clonotype was seen many times. This rearrangement joins TRBV5-6 to TRBJ2-1; 9 positions match TRBD1. Germline V gene data show CDR1 as SGHDT and CDR2 as YYEEEE. This CDR3 region has 15 residues. With V trimmed by 5 bases and J by 8 bases, 11 bases remained unmatched. CDR3 amino acids: CASRRTGDYGDEQFF. CDR3 in DNA: TGTGCCAGCAGGCGGACAGGGGATTATGGTGATGAGCAGTTCTTC.

This sequence joins TRBV12-3 or TRBV12-4 and TRBJ2-5; D uncertain. Trimming cost V 7 bases and J 4 bases, with 19 bases left between them. The CDR3 extends over 15 amino acids. CDR3 residues: CASTPVVGGGETQYF. The CDR3, as DNA: TGTGCCAGCACCCCCGTGGTTGGCGGTGGAGAGACCCAGTACTTC.

Ten or more counts support this clonotype. The chain links TRBV6-2 or TRBV6-3 to TRBJ2-2; D unclear. This CDR3 spans 15 amino acids. The V gene lost 2 bases and the J gene lost 3 bases, with 10 bases spanning the gap. CDR1 MNHEY and CDR2 SVGEGT come from the germline V gene. The CDR3 DNA sequence: TGTGCCAGCAGTTACAGGGCAGACTACACCGGGGAGCTGTTTTTT. Translation gives CASSYRADYTGELFF.